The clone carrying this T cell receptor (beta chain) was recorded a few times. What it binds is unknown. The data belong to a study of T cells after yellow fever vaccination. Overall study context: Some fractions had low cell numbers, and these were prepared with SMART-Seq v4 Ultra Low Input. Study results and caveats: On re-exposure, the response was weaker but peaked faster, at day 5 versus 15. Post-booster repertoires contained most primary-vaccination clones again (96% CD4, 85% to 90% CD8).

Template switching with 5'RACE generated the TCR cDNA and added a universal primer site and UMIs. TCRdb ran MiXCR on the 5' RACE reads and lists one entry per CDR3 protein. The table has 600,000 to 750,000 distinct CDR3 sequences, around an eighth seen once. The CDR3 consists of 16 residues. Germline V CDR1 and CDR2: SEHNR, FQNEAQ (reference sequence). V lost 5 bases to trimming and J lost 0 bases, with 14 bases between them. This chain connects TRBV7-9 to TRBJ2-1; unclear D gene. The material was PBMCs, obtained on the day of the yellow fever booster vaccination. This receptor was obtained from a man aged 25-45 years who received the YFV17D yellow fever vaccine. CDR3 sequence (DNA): TGTGCCAGCAGCCCCCACCCCCTGGTCTCCTACAATGAGCAGTTCTTC. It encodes CASSPHPLVSYNEQFF.